This T cell receptor beta chain was identified during a study of T cells in localized non-small cell lung cancer. The adjacent lung that was sampled lay at least 2 cm from the tumor margin and showed no atypia. The assay was immunoSEQ multiplex PCR, and TCRdb's table has in-frame clones only and misses some. The repertoire has roughly 1,200 clones, about a quarter of them found once; the top ten carry approximately 30%. This CDR3 has 15 residues. Per germline, CDR1 MNHGY and CDR2 SAAAGT. Between the trimmed V and J ends, which lost 5 bases and 4 bases, there was a span of 17 bases. The rearrangement links TRBV6-8 to TRBJ1-2; TRBD1 might be the D (5 bases). The sequence came from a male donor older than 55 with stage I lung adenocarcinoma. The input for sequencing was normal lung tissue next to the tumor, taken before any cancer treatment. The CDR3 coding sequence is TGTGCCAGCAGTCCCCAAGGGGCTTCACCCTATGGCTACACCTTC. Translated: CASSPQGASPYGYTF.